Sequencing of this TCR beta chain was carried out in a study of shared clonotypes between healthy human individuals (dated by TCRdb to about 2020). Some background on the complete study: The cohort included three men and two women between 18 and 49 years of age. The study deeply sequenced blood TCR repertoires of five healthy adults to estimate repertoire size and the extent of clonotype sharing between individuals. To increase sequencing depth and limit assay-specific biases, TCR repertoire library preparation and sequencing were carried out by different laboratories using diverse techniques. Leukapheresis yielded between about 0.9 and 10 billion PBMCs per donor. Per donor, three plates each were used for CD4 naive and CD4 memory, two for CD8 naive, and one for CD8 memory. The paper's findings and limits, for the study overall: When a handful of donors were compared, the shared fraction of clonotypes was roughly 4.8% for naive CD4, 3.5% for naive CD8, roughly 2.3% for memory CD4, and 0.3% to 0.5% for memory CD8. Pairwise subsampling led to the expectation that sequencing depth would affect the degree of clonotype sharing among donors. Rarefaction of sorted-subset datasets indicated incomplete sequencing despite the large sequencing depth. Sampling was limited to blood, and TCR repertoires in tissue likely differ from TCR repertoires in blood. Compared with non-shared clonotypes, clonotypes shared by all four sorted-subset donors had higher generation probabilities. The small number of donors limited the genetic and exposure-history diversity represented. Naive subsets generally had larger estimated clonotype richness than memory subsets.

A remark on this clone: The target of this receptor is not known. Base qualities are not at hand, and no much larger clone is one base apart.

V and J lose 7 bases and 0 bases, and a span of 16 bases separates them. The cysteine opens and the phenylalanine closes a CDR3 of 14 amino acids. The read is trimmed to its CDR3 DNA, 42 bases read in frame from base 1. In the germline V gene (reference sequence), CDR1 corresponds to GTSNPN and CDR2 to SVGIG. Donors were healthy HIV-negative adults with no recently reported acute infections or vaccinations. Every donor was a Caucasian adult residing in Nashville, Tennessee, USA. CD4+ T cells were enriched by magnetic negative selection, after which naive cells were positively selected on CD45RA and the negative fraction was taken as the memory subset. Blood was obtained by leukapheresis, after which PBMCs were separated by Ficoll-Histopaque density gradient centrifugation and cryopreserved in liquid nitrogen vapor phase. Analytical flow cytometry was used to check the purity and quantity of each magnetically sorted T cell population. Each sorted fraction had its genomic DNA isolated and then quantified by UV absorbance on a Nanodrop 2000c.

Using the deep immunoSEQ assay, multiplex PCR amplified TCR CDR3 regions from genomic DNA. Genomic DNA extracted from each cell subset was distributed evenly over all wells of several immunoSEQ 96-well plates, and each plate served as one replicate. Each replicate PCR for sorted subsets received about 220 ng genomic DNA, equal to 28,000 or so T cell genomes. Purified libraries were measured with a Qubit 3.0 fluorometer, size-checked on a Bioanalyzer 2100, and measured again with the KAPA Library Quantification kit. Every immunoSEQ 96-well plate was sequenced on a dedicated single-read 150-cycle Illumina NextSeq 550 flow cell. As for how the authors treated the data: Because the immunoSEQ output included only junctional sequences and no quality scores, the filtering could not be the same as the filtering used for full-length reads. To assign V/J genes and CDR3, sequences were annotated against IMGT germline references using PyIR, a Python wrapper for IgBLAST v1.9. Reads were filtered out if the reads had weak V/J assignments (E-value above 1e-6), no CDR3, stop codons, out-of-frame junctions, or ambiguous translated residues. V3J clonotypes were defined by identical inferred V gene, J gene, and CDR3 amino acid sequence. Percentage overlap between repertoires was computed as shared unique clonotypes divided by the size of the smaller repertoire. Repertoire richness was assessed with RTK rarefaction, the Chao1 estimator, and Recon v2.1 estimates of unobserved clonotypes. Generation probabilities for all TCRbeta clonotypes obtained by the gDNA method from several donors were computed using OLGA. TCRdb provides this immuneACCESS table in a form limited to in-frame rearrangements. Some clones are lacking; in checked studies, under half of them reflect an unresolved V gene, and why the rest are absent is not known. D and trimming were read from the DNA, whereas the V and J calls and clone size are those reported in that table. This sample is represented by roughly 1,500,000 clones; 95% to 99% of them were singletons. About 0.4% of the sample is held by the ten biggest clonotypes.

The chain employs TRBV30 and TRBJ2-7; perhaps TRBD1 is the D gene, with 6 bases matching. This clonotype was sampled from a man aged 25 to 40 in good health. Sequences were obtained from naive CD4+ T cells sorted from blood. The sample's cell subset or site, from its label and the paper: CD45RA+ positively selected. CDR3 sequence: CALNGQFGSYEQYF. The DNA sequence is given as TGTGCCTTGAACGGACAGTTTGGCTCCTACGAGCAGTACTTC.